This passage covers 27 T cell receptor beta chains from one sample sequenced in a study of monozygotic twins with inflammatory bowel disease. TCRdb reanalyzed the 5' RACE reads, giving one entry per CDR3 protein sequence and no DNA. Across 200,000 to 250,000 distinct CDR3 sequences, the top ten clones capture around 1.5% of the sample. The sample consisted of blood. The receptor source for this set is a human donor with ulcerative colitis or Crohn's disease, or a healthy co-twin of an affected twin (not recorded which).

The chain combines TRBV3-1 with TRBJ1-2; TCRdb's D gene call, TRBD1, goes unchecked for lack of DNA. The germline gives CDR1 LGHDT, CDR2 YNNKEL (reference sequence). This CDR3 comprises 14 residues. CDR3: CASSLGDSIYGYTF.

The gene calls are TRBV4-2 and TRBJ1-2; TCRdb designates TRBD1, a call that cannot be tested without DNA. CDR3 length equals 16 residues. The germline V gene encodes CDR1 LGHNA and CDR2 YNFKEQ. This CDR3 reads CASSQGGTGANYGYTF.

V usage is TRBV20-1 and J usage is TRBJ2-5; TCRdb's D call of TRBD1 is untestable without DNA. Germline values: CDR1 DFQATT, CDR2 SNEGSKA (reference sequence). The length of the CDR3 is 15 residues. The CDR3 sequence: CSVDLGAGGQETQYF.

The rearrangement links TRBV10-3 to TRBJ2-6. This CDR3 contains 17 residues. The germline gives CDR1 ENHRY, CDR2 SYGVKD. The CDR3: CAISAVLQNSGANVLTF.

The chain couples TRBV20-1 to TRBJ1-1; TCRdb names TRBD1, which stays unverified in the absence of DNA. Germline values: CDR1 DFQATT, CDR2 SNEGSKA (reference sequence). The CDR3 is made up of 14 amino acids. This CDR3 reads CSARGQASDTEAFF.

This chain links TRBV5-1 with TRBJ1-1. Germline loops: CDR1 SGHRS, CDR2 YFSETQ. This CDR3 has 12 amino acids. CDR3 loop: CASSLGRTEAFF.

V and J are TRBV6-5 and TRBJ1-3; without DNA, the TCRdb call of TRBD1 cannot be checked. Germline V gene lookup returns CDR1 MNHEY and CDR2 SVGAGI. The CDR3 has 15 amino acids. CDR3 sequence reads: CASSYSEGTGNTIYF.

The chain carries TRBV3-1 and TRBJ2-1; TCRdb's assignment of TRBD1 cannot be checked, as there is no DNA. This CDR3 region has 16 residues. Germline CDR1 LGHDT, CDR2 YNNKEL (reference sequence). This CDR3 is CASSQDARARRNEQFF.

The chain couples TRBV7-2 to TRBJ2-2; TCRdb's D gene call, TRBD2, goes unchecked for lack of DNA. Per germline, CDR1 SGHTA and CDR2 FQGNSA. CDR3 length: 15 residues. The CDR3 protein is CASSPTSITLRELFF.

The chain carries TRBV27 and TRBJ1-1; the TRBD1 assignment by TCRdb is unverifiable without DNA. CDR1 and CDR2 (germline): MNHEY, SMNVEV (reference sequence). The CDR3 is made up of 17 amino acids. The CDR3 loop reads CASSLGTTPWRDTEAFF.

This chain uses TRBV12-3 or TRBV12-4 with TRBJ2-2; TCRdb returns TRBD1, unconfirmable since there is no DNA. The CDR3 has 15 residues. The CDR3 here is CASSLLGGYTGELFF.

The chain is built from TRBV7-2 and TRBJ1-3. Germline V gene data show CDR1 as SGHTA and CDR2 as FQGNSA. The CDR3 runs 16 residues. The CDR3: CASSSRSYTSGNTIYF.

The chain employs TRBV28 and TRBJ2-7; TCRdb indicates TRBD1, and absent DNA this call remains unverified. The CDR3 length is 15 residues. Per germline, CDR1 MDHEN and CDR2 SYDVKM. CDR3 sequence: CASSFRGEKPYEQYF.

The J gene is TRBJ1-3, the V gene TRBV6-4; TCRdb outputs TRBD1, but without DNA this stays unchecked. Per the germline V gene, CDR1 is MRHNA and CDR2 is SNTAGT. The CDR3 extends over 19 amino acids. CDR3 sequence reads: CASRPWVTGARSDGNTIYF.

The rearrangement joins TRBV3-1 to TRBJ1-2. Germline loops: CDR1 LGHDT, CDR2 YNNKEL (reference sequence). The CDR3 covers 12 residues. The CDR3: CASSPRHPSYTF. Filled out from reference TRBV3-1 and TRBJ1-2, the complete variable domain reads DTAVSQTPKYLVTQMGNDKSIKCEQNLGHDTMYWYKQDSKKFLKIMFSYNNKELIINETVPNRFSPKSPDKAHLNLHINSLELGDSAVYFCASSPRHPSYTFGSGTRLTVV.

This chain joins TRBV7-8 and TRBJ2-3; no DNA is available, so the TRBD1 call from TCRdb remains unchecked. Germline V CDR1 and CDR2: SGHVS, FQNEAQ. The CDR3 has 15 residues. This chain's CDR3 is CASSFVGTSADTQYF.

The chain is built from TRBV20-1 and TRBJ1-1; TCRdb proposes TRBD1, but this gene call is untestable without DNA. CDR1 is DFQATT and CDR2 is SNEGSKA in the germline V gene (reference sequence). The CDR3 consists of 15 residues. CDR3 sequence reads: CSARGTGGEMTEAFF.

This chain links TRBV11-2 with TRBJ2-7; the D gene TCRdb calls, TRBD1, cannot be checked with no DNA. The CDR3 contains 15 residues. Germline V gene lookup returns CDR1 SGHAT and CDR2 FQNNGV. This chain's CDR3 is CASSSTGQLSYEQYF.

The chain couples TRBV7-3 to TRBJ2-1; with no DNA, the TCRdb D assignment of TRBD1 cannot be verified. This CDR3 spans 15 amino acids. CDR1 and CDR2 from the germline V gene are SGHTA and FQGTGA. CDR3 protein: CASSLMRRAGDEQFF.

This sequence joins TRBV5-1 and TRBJ1-1. CDR3 length equals 17 residues. The germline V gene has CDR1 SGHRS and CDR2 YFSETQ. The CDR3 reads CASSGPGHRGGGTEAFF.

The genes are TRBV29-1 and TRBJ2-7; TCRdb returns TRBD1, unconfirmable since there is no DNA. Per germline, CDR1 SQVTM and CDR2 ANQGSEA. The CDR3 runs to 15 residues. CDR3 amino acids: CSVSTDRGRPYEQYF.

The V gene is TRBV7-6, the J gene TRBJ2-2; without DNA, the TCRdb call of TRBD1 cannot be checked. Germline V lookup: CDR1 SGHVS, CDR2 FNYEAQ. This CDR3 has 14 amino acids. This chain's CDR3 is CASSLAGGPGELFF.

CDR3 sequence: CAISGNLEETQYF. This chain links TRBV10-3 with TRBJ2-5. CDR3 length: 13 residues. Looked up from germline, CDR1 is ENHRY and CDR2 is SYGVKD.

The chain couples TRBV3-1 to TRBJ1-1. The CDR3 extends over 13 amino acids. Germline CDR1 is LGHDT and CDR2 is YNNKEL (reference sequence). This CDR3 reads CASSQGKLTEVFF.

The V gene is TRBV9, the J gene TRBJ2-2. Germline loops: CDR1 SGDLS, CDR2 YYNGEE. This CDR3 spans 14 amino acids. CDR3 loop: CASSVVSNTGELFF.

The V call is TRBV7-8, the J call TRBJ1-1; without DNA, the TCRdb call of TRBD1 cannot be checked. Germline V gene sequence: CDR1 SGHVS, CDR2 FQNEAQ. The CDR3 runs 16 residues. This chain's CDR3 is CASSLAATGGYTEAFF.

The V call is TRBV5-1, the J call TRBJ2-2. Germline loops: CDR1 SGHRS, CDR2 YFSETQ. CDR3 length equals 14 residues. CDR3 sequence reads: CASSLLPIAGELFF.